A single TCR beta chain is shown here with its context. No cognate antigen has been identified for it. Per-base quality was not reported, and no clone a single base away is much larger than it. V gives up 5 bases and J gives up 1 base, and the segment between their germline ends measures 14 bases. The germline V gene yields KGHSH for CDR1 and LQKENI for CDR2. Including cysteine and phenylalanine, the CDR3 has 15 amino acids. Only the CDR3 DNA is retained, 45 bases long and in frame from the first base. The sample's treatment or condition, from its label and the paper: live attenuated yellow fever vaccine strain. At every blood-draw timepoint, two biological replicates of bulk PBMCs were collected. PBMCs were isolated from peripheral blood using a standard Ficoll-Paque protocol. TriZol was used to extract RNA from bulk PBMCs, from CD4 and CD8 fractions, and from dextramer-positive and dextramer-negative fractions.

The data derive from a study of T cells after yellow fever vaccination (dated by TCRdb to the late 2010s). Describing the broader study: Libraries from fractions with low cell numbers were prepared with the SMART-Seq v4 Ultra Low Input RNA kit. Two healthy male donors, one aged 18 to 30 and one aged 30 to 40 years, made up the cohort. Bulk TCR alpha and beta repertoires were sequenced longitudinally to track T-cell clones before and after primary and booster YFV17D yellow fever vaccination. Blood samples were taken at several timepoints before and after primary and secondary immunization, and bulk PBMC replicates and cell subsets were isolated.

Results and caveats for the whole study, not just this receptor: A small fraction of clonotypes appeared in both the CD4 and CD8 compartments, likely as a result of convergent recombination. The secondary T-cell response was weaker than the primary response but faster, peaking on day 5 instead of day 15. FACS-sorted repertoires could contain abundant contaminating clonotypes from the bulk population, so computational filtering was required. After the booster, most clones that had expanded after primary vaccination were detected again (around 95% of CD4 and 70% to 90% of CD8), suggesting broad maintenance of memory. The study included only a couple of donors, which limits how far the findings can be generalized.

Data came from an Illumina NovaSeq 6000. TCR cDNA was synthesized by 5'RACE template switching, through which a universal primer site and unique molecular identifiers were introduced. Priming for cDNA synthesis came from both the TCR alpha and TCR beta constant segments. Libraries were amplified in two PCR steps, with sample barcodes and sequencing adapters added in the second step. Sequencing of the libraries was done on either Illumina HiSeq 2500 (2x100 bp) or NovaSeq (2x150 bp). Concerning the study's data processing: MIGEC was used to demultiplex reads and collapse the reads into UMI consensus sequences, and MiXCR was used for V(D)J alignment. Clonotypes responding to the vaccine were identified with edgeR on replicate PBMC samples, with the criteria of FDR below 0.01 and a log2 fold change above 5 up to day 15. Each bulk clonotype received a CD4 or CD8 identity based on whether the sequenced CD4 or CD8 repertoire contained that clonotype at higher abundance. TCRdb ran its own pipeline on the public reads, namely fastp trimming at Q25 and MiXCR clone calling, and kept in-frame beta chains. Entries that share a CDR3 protein sequence are merged under the most common genes and DNA. The V and J calls were not made by the authors but by TCRdb's processing. This sample holds some 350,000 distinct CDR3 sequences; 3% to 4.5% were observed only once. The ten top clones hold approximately 25% of the sample.

The receptor's source is a man aged 18-30 years who received the YFV17D yellow fever vaccine. This material consisted of PBMCs, taken 5 days after the yellow fever booster vaccination. The chain was built from TRBV18 and TRBJ1-1; no D gene is confidently identified. The DNA sequence follows: TGTGCCAGCTCATCTCGACTGGCGGGGAACACTGAAGCTTTCTTT. Translation gives CASSSRLAGNTEAFF.